This TCR beta chain was retrieved from a study of T cells in Graves' hyperthyroidism and ophthalmopathy. TCR beta CDR3 sequences were amplified from RNA transcripts. The TCR CDR3 first-round RT-PCR relied on the HTBI primer set. Each CDR3 protein gets one entry after TCRdb re-called the multiplex PCR reads with MiXCR. The data show nearly 750,000 distinct CDR3 sequences, about a third seen once. Germline trimming cut 0 bases from V and 7 bases from J; bases unmatched to any gene: 13. The CDR3 consists of 17 residues. From germline, CDR1 is DFQATT and CDR2 SNEGSKA (reference sequence). On this clonotype: Its matching antigen is unknown.

Study outcomes and limitations: A median around six months before onset, the model predicted ophthalmopathy.

Thyroid ultrasound and orbital computed tomography, with clinical symptoms and serum thyroxine and TRAb, informed diagnoses. The PBMCs studied were ones that came from about 10 ml fresh peripheral blood. This chain uses TRBV20-1 with TRBJ1-3; 9 bases match TRBD1. This TCR was recovered from a woman between 40 and 50 years old with Graves' hyperthyroidism. Sequencing input: blood. CDR3 bases: TGCAGTGCTAGAGATCTCTTCCTGGGACAGGGTTTTAACACCATATATTTT. This codes for CSARDLFLGQGFNTIYF.